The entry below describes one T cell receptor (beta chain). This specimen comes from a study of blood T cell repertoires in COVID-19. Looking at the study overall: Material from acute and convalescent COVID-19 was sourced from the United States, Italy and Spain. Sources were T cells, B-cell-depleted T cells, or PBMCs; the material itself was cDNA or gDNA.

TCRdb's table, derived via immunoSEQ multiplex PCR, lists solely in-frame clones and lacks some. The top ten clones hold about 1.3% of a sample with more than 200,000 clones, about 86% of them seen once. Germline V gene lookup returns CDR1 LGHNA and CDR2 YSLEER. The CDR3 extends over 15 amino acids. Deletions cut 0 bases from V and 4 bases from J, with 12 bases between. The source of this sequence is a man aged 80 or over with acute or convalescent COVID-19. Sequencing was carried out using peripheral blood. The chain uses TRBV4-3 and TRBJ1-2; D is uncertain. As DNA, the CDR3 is TGCGCCAGCAGCCAAGAAAGCGATCAATCCTATGGCTACACCTTC. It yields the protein CASSQESDQSYGYTF.